This TCR beta chain was profiled in a study of Ad26.COV2.S vaccination and SARS-CoV-2 variants. Whole-study findings and limits: It was reported that spike-specific CD8+ and CD4+ T cell responses were substantially broad after vaccination. Vaccinated and placebo-treated recipients had similar non-spike TCR breadth.

For this clone: Its antigen is unknown.

TCRdb's table, derived via immunoSEQ multiplex PCR, lists solely in-frame clones and lacks some. Found here are over 450,000 clones, 80% to 90% of them singletons; the top ten hold around 1.8%. Treatment here: 15 to 20 received Ad26.COV2.S at low or high dose, single or two shots; a few received placebo; per-sample allocation not given. Collection of samples fell on day 63 after the first vaccine or placebo injection. Trimming took off 2 bases at V and 2 bases at J, with 10 bases between the two ends. CDR3 size: 14 residues. CDR1 is MNHEY and CDR2 is SVGAGI in the germline V gene. The source was peripheral blood, collected in a trial of Ad26.COV2.S vaccine versus placebo. The TCR sequence derives from a person aged 18-65 years who received the Ad26.COV2.S COVID-19 vaccine or a placebo. This chain joins TRBV6-5 and TRBJ2-7, with D perhaps assigned TRBD1 or TRBD2 (5 bases each). The chain's CDR3 is CASSYDQGPYEQYF. CDR3 DNA sequence: TGTGCCAGCAGTTACGATCAGGGACCCTACGAGCAGTACTTC.